These T cell receptor beta chains were read from a single sample in a study of technical replicates of blood from a handful of donors. Profiling relied on immunoSEQ multiplex PCR, and the TCRdb table lists in-frame clones only, not all of them. This table holds more than 65,000 clones, around four fifths found once. The sample taken for sequencing was PBMCs. The source of these receptors is a human donor in good health. Some clones in this sample may be carry-over from other donors' samples. Both conserved end residues are part of each CDR3. D genes are given only for firm matches. Part of the rows lack a size; the others show once, few, many or a class for expanded clones.

v_call	j_call	clone_size	d_call	cdr3_nt	cdr3_aa
TRBV6-5	TRBJ1-1	-	TRBD1	TGTGCCAGCCGGACAGGGACGAGCACTGAAGCTTTCTTT	CASRTGTSTEAFF
TRBV4-2	TRBJ2-1	-	-	TGTGCCAGCAGCCAAGGGCTTGGGCCAAGCACCTCCTACAATGAGCAGTTCTTC	CASSQGLGPSTSYNEQFF
TRBV5-1	TRBJ2-7	-	-	TGCGCCAGCAGCTTGGGAGGCAGAGCCTACGAGCAGTACTTC	CASSLGGRAYEQYF
TRBV4-1	TRBJ1-1	-	-	TGCGCCAGCAGCCAAGCATGGAACACTGAAGCTTTCTTT	CASSQAWNTEAFF
TRBV19	TRBJ2-7	-	TRBD2	TGTGCCAGTAGTGAGCGGGGTAAATCCTACGAGCAGTACTTC	CASSERGKSYEQYF
TRBV28	TRBJ1-1	-	-	TGTGCCAGCGCCGTTTCCGCGCAGGCTGAAGCTTTCTTT	CASAVSAQAEAFF
TRBV7-9	TRBJ2-6	once	TRBD2	TGTGCCAGCAGCGGCGGGGGAGGCAGCTCTGGGGCCAACGTCCTGACTTTC	CASSGGGGSSGANVLTF
TRBV7-9	TRBJ2-1	-	TRBD2	TGTGCCAGCAGCTTAGCGCCCGGCGGGGGCTCCTACAATGAGCAGTTCTTC	CASSLAPGGGSYNEQFF
TRBV29-1	TRBJ1-2	-	TRBD1	TGCAGCGTTGGATGGACAGGGGATAACTATGGCTACACCTTC	CSVGWTGDNYGYTF
TRBV27	TRBJ1-6	-	TRBD1	TGTGCCAGCAGTTCGCGGGACAGTTATAATTCACCCCTCCACTTT	CASSSRDSYNSPLHF
TRBV6-6	TRBJ1-2	-	-	TGTGCCAGCAGTGGGGTGGGGGCGTATGGCTACACCTTC	CASSGVGAYGYTF
TRBV9	TRBJ1-1	-	-	TGTGCCAGCAGCCCTTTTCAAGCTAACACTGAAGCTTTCTTT	CASSPFQANTEAFF
TRBV30	TRBJ2-3	-	TRBD2	TGTGCCTGGAGGAGAAAAGCGGGAGGGAACACAGATACGCAGTATTTT	CAWRRKAGGNTDTQYF
TRBV11-3	TRBJ2-2	-	-	TGTGCCAGCAGCTTGTCAGGGGGAGGAACCGGGGAGCTGTTTTTT	CASSLSGGGTGELFF
TRBV11-1	TRBJ2-3	once	TRBD2	TGTGCCAGCAGCCAGACTAGCGGACCCTGGGATACGCAGTATTTT	CASSQTSGPWDTQYF
TRBV19	TRBJ1-6	-	TRBD1	TGTGCCAGTAGTATTACTGGACAGGGTAATTCACCCCTCCACTTT	CASSITGQGNSPLHF
TRBV5-1	TRBJ1-1	few	-	TGCGCCAGCAGCTATACCCTAATGAACACTGAAGCTTTCTTT	CASSYTLMNTEAFF
TRBV7-9	TRBJ1-1	-	-	TGTGCCAGCAGCTTCGGTCTCGGGGGGAGCGGCACTGAAGCTTTCTTT	CASSFGLGGSGTEAFF
TRBV5-1	TRBJ2-2	-	-	TGCGCCAGCAGCTTCGGCACCGGGGAGCTGTTTTTT	CASSFGTGELFF
TRBV4-3	TRBJ2-5	-	TRBD1	TGCGCCAGCAGCCCCCTAACGGGGACAGGGGTGAACCAAGAGACCCAGTACTTC	CASSPLTGTGVNQETQYF
TRBV18	TRBJ2-1	-	TRBD1	TGTGCCAGCTCACCGGGGCAGGGGGTGACCGGATTTAATGAGCAGTTCTTC	CASSPGQGVTGFNEQFF
TRBV29-1	TRBJ2-7	-	TRBD1	TGCAGCGTCGAGGGGACAGGTCCCCCGGAGCAGTACTTC	CSVEGTGPPEQYF
TRBV2	TRBJ2-5	once	-	TGTGCCAGTCCGCCCGGGAACCAAGAGACCCAGTACTTC	CASPPGNQETQYF